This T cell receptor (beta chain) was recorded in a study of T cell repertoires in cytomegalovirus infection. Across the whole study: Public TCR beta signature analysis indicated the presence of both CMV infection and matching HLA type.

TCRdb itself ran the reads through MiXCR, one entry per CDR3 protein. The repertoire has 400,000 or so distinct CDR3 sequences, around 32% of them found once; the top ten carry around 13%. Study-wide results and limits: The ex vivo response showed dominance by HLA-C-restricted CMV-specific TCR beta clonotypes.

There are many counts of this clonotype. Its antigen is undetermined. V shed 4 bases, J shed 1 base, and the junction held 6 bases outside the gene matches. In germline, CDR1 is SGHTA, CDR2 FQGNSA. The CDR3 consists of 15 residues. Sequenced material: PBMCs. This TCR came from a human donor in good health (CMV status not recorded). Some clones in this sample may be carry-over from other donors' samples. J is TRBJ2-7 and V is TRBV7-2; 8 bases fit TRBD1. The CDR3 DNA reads TGTGCCAGCAGCTCCAGGGGGCCCGGGTCCTACGAGCAGTACTTC. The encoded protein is CASSSRGPGSYEQYF.